These 14 T cell receptor beta chains originate from one sample sequenced in a study of cytomegalovirus exposure and HLA in healthy donors. PCR employed 60 Vbeta and 13 Jbeta primers. TCRdb's copy holds only in-frame clones and misses some; the assay was immunoSEQ multiplex PCR. The sample holds 76,000 or so clones; 60% to 75% are singletons and the top ten take around 15%. Sequencing was performed on PBMCs. The receptors were sampled from a woman aged 40-49 years in good health and CMV-seropositive.

This clone was found a few times. This chain joins TRBV7-6 and TRBJ1-2, with TRBD1 identical over 9 bases. Germline values: CDR1 SGHVS, CDR2 FNYEAQ. The CDR3 is made up of 14 amino acids. V lost 4 bases to trimming and J lost 7 bases; unmatched junction nucleotides: 7. The CDR3 protein is CASSSSGQGSGYTF. The CDR3 nucleotides are TGTGCCAGCAGCTCATCGGGACAGGGAAGTGGCTACACCTTC.

Here the CDR3 DNA reads TGTGCCAGCAGTTATGGGGCCGATTACCAAGAGACCCAGTACTTC. Protein product: CASSYGADYQETQYF. This chain uses TRBV6-5 with TRBJ2-5; D perhaps matches TRBD1 (5 bases). Looked up from germline, CDR1 is MNHEY and CDR2 is SVGAGI. Trimming left V 3 bases short and J 0 bases short, with 11 bases between. The CDR3 has 15 amino acids.

This sequence joins TRBV6-5 and TRBJ2-3, with TRBD2 identical over 9 bases. After removal of 4 bases from V and 4 bases from J, the junction contained 6 bases not matched to a gene. Germline CDR1 and CDR2: MNHEY and SVGAGI. This CDR3 is built from 15 residues. CDR3 DNA: TGTGCCAGCAGTTTTTCGCGGGGGGGGGCAGATACGCAGTATTTT. It specifies CASSFSRGGADTQYF.

The rearrangement uses TRBV5-1 and TRBJ1-2; D might be TRBD1 (6 bases). The CDR3 sequence is 19 residues long. Germline lookup yields CDR1 SGHRS and CDR2 YFSETQ. Trimming took off 2 bases at V and 1 base at J, with 24 bases between the two ends. CDR3 region: CASSFLAVGRTDNNYGYTF. CDR3 nucleotide sequence: TGCGCCAGCAGCTTTCTCGCGGTAGGTCGGACAGACAATAACTATGGCTACACCTTC.

This clone appeared a single time. The CDR3 loop reads CAIQPRLAGGIIEQYF. The CDR3 DNA reads TGTGCCATTCAACCGAGACTAGCGGGAGGAATTATCGAGCAGTACTTC. The gene calls are TRBV10-3 and TRBJ2-7; 13 positions match TRBD2. CDR1 is ENHRY and CDR2 is SYGVKD in the germline V gene. Trimming removed 9 bases from V and 6 bases from J; junction bases left unmatched: 14. The CDR3 loop spans 16 amino acids.

CDR3 in DNA: TGTGCCAGCCGGGAGCCGGCGGGGACCCAGTACTTC. Protein: CASREPAGTQYF. The chain recombines TRBV6-1 with TRBJ2-5; tentatively, D is TRBD2 (6 bases). V lost 8 bases and J lost 7, with 14 bases in between. The CDR3 has 12 residues. Germline V lookup: CDR1 MNHNS, CDR2 SASEGT.

This chain links TRBV5-6 with TRBJ2-1; 7 positions agree with TRBD2. The CDR3 runs 12 residues. V shed 5 bases and J 10 bases; nucleotides not matched to a gene: 6. Germline V gene lookup returns CDR1 SGHDT and CDR2 YYEEEE. The CDR3 nucleotides read TGTGCCAGCAGGAAGGCGGGAGAGGAGCAGTTCTTC. Translating gives CASRKAGEEQFF.

This clone showed up just once. The CDR3 DNA reads TGTGCCAGCATATCAAGACTTATCCAAGAGACCCAGTACTTC. It encodes CASISRLIQETQYF. The rearrangement links TRBV28 to TRBJ2-5; D is uncertain. V was clipped by 7 bases and J by 1 base, with 13 bases between them. The CDR3 extends over 14 amino acids. The germline V gene has CDR1 MDHEN and CDR2 SYDVKM.

The genes are TRBV11-2 and TRBJ1-1, with TRBD1 identical over 8 bases. V lost 5 bases to trimming and J lost 1 base; unmatched junction nucleotides: 3. The V gene's germline CDR1 is SGHAT and CDR2 FQNNGV. This CDR3 has 14 amino acids. The DNA for the CDR3 is TGTGCCAGCAGCCCCACAGGGGGGAACACTGAAGCTTTCTTT. This encodes CASSPTGGNTEAFF.

V is TRBV27 and J is TRBJ2-7; maybe TRBD2 (5 bases). Germline CDR1 reads MNHEY; CDR2 reads SMNVEV (reference sequence). The CDR3 is 15 residues long. The V end lost 3 bases, the J end lost 4 bases, and 16 bases lay between the germline ends. The CDR3 protein is CASSFKASLGYEQYF. CDR3 coding DNA: TGTGCCAGCAGTTTTAAGGCTAGCTTGGGGTACGAGCAGTACTTC.

This clone has only a few counts. The V call is TRBV10-3, the J call TRBJ2-5, with 9 bases lining up with TRBD1. J lost 2 bases, V lost 10 bases, and 11 bases had no gene match. There are 15 residues in the CDR3. Germline V gene data show CDR1 as ENHRY and CDR2 as SYGVKD. The CDR3 sequence is CATQDRGQLQETQYF. CDR3 nucleotide sequence: TGTGCCACCCAGGACAGGGGCCAACTACAAGAGACCCAGTACTTC.

This clone has more than one count but fewer than ten. This rearrangement joins TRBV6-4 to TRBJ2-1; TRBD2 matches 11 bases. V shed 3 bases and J 8 bases; nucleotides not matched to a gene: 6. This CDR3 region has 15 residues. Germline loops: CDR1 MRHNA, CDR2 SNTAGT. The CDR3 DNA reads TGTGCCAGCAGTGAAACTAGCGGGAGTGCAGATGAGCAGTTCTTC. Its translation: CASSETSGSADEQFF.

The chain couples TRBV6-1 to TRBJ1-1; D is perhaps TRBD1 (6 bases). The CDR3 runs 15 residues. Germline lookup yields CDR1 MNHNS and CDR2 SASEGT. Trimming removed 4 bases from V and 0 bases from J, with 12 bases in between. CDR3 loop: CASSARTGLNTEAFF. For the CDR3, the DNA is TGTGCCAGCAGTGCACGAACAGGGTTGAACACTGAAGCTTTCTTT.

This clone was found once. This chain connects TRBV7-4 to TRBJ1-2, with D possibly matching TRBD1 (5 bases). Germline loops: CDR1 SGHVT, CDR2 SQSDAQ. The V end was cut by 4 bases, the J end by 7 bases, with 16 bases between. There are 14 residues in the CDR3. The CDR3 coding sequence is TGTGCCAGCAGCTCCGGATGGGAGGGGCCTGGCTACACCTTC. This encodes CASSSGWEGPGYTF.